This is a list of T cell receptor beta chains from one sample in a study of blood T cells in healthy people across ages. TCRdb re-derived calls from the 5' RACE reads in MiXCR, one entry per CDR3 protein. The sample lists 600,000 or so distinct CDR3 sequences, about 45% occurring once. The sequenced sample was blood. Receptors originate from a man aged 80 or over in good health. Each CDR3 is given with its conserved first and last residue. Each record gives: CDR3 protein, CDR3 DNA, clone size, V gene, D gene, J gene. D genes are given only for firm matches. Clone size is given for some rows only: seen once, a few or many times, or a class if the clone is expanded.

CDR3: CASSPPPGQPNTEAFF
DNA: TGTGCCAGCTCACCACCACCGGGACAGCCAAACACTGAAGCTTTCTTT
size: .
V: TRBV18
D: TRBD1
J: TRBJ1-1

CDR3: CSARGVRGGRETQYF
DNA: TGCAGTGCTAGAGGTGTCCGGGGCGGACGAGAGACCCAGTACTTC
size: once
V: TRBV20-1
D: .
J: TRBJ2-5

CDR3: CASSLTLLLDTQYF
DNA: TGTGCCAGCAGCCTCACCCTACTGTTAGATACGCAGTATTTT
size: .
V: TRBV7-8
D: .
J: TRBJ2-3

CDR3: CASSVGVGTGDGYTF
DNA: TGTGCCAGCAGCGTAGGAGTGGGGACAGGGGATGGCTACACCTTC
size: .
V: TRBV9
D: TRBD1
J: TRBJ1-2

CDR3: CSARGVNEKLFF
DNA: TGCAGTGCTAGAGGAGTGAACGAAAAACTGTTTTTT
size: .
V: TRBV20-1
D: .
J: TRBJ1-4

CDR3: CASSLEGAAVKRDTQYF
DNA: TGCGCCAGCAGCTTGGAAGGGGCAGCGGTCAAAAGGGATACGCAGTATTTT
size: .
V: TRBV5-1
D: .
J: TRBJ2-3

CDR3: CASSLLPRDRDEKLFF
DNA: TGCGCCAGCAGCTTACTACCTCGGGACAGGGATGAAAAACTGTTTTTT
size: .
V: TRBV5-1
D: TRBD1
J: TRBJ1-4

CDR3: CSARDQESGEAYQETQFF
DNA: TGCAGTGCTAGAGATCAGGAGAGCGGTGAGGCTTACCAAGAGACCCAGTTCTTC
size: .
V: TRBV20-1
D: .
J: TRBJ2-1

CDR3: CASSFAAAFETQYF
DNA: TGTGCCAGCAGTTTCGCCGCGGCTTTCGAGACCCAGTACTTC
size: .
V: TRBV28
D: .
J: TRBJ2-5

CDR3: CAVDGETQGQFTDTQYF
DNA: TGTGCCGTAGACGGGGAGACACAAGGACAATTCACAGATACGCAGTATTTT
size: .
V: TRBV25-1
D: .
J: TRBJ2-3

CDR3: CASRQTSGIYEQYF
DNA: TGTGCCAGCAGGCAGACTAGCGGTATCTACGAGCAGTACTTC
size: .
V: TRBV7-2
D: TRBD2
J: TRBJ2-7

CDR3: CASSLTSGGGPDTQYF
DNA: TGTGCCAGCAGCCTAACTTCGGGCGGGGGACCAGATACGCAGTATTTT
size: few
V: TRBV7-2
D: TRBD2
J: TRBJ2-3

CDR3: CASSLGPLEQYF
DNA: TGTGCCAGCAGCCTTGGGCCCCTCGAGCAGTACTTC
size: .
V: TRBV5-4
D: .
J: TRBJ2-7